The 29 T cell receptor beta chains in this list originate from one sample, sequenced in a study of blood T cell repertoires in COVID-19. Repertoires were generated with immunoSEQ multiplex PCR, while TCRdb's copy carries only in-frame clones and drops some. The sample has around 39,000 clones, 75% to 90% seen once. Material: peripheral blood. Receptors originate from a man between 60 and 75 years old with active COVID-19.

The count of this clone is one. The chain couples TRBV9 to TRBJ2-1; D may be TRBD2 (6 bases). CDR3 size: 14 residues. V lost 2 bases to trimming and J lost 8 bases, with 14 bases between them. Germline V gives CDR1 SGDLS, CDR2 YYNGEE. The CDR3 region is CASSVDYPVDEQFF. DNA of the CDR3: TGTGCCAGCAGCGTGGACTATCCAGTCGATGAGCAGTTCTTC.

This chain links TRBV3-1 (or the pseudogene TRBV3-2) with TRBJ2-1; D is perhaps TRBD1 (5 bases). The V gene's germline CDR1 is LGHDT and CDR2 YNNKEL (reference sequence). V lost 2 bases and J lost 5, with 13 bases in between. CDR3 length: 15 residues. The CDR3 spells CASSQRGGADNEQFF. Here the CDR3 DNA reads TGTGCCAGCAGCCAAAGGGGTGGGGCTGACAATGAGCAGTTCTTC.

This clone was recorded only once. The rearrangement links TRBV18 to TRBJ2-7; 8 nucleotides align to TRBD1. The V segment lost 3 bases and the J segment 6 bases; nucleotides outside the gene matches: 7. There are 14 residues in the CDR3. Germline V gene lookup returns CDR1 KGHSH and CDR2 LQKENI. This CDR3 is CASSPDRAAGEQYF. The CDR3 DNA reads TGTGCCAGCTCACCGGACAGGGCCGCAGGCGAGCAGTACTTC.

This chain links TRBV19 with TRBJ2-2, with TRBD1 matching 7 bases. The germline CDR1 and CDR2 sequences are LNHDA and SQIVND (reference sequence). Trimming at V came to 3 bases and at J to 0 bases, leaving 4 bases not matched to a gene. This CDR3 has 16 amino acids. This chain's CDR3 is CASSILGTANTGELFF. CDR3 coding DNA: TGTGCCAGTAGTATCCTCGGGACAGCGAACACCGGGGAGCTGTTTTTT.

V and J are TRBV5-6 and TRBJ2-1; 7 bases line up with TRBD1. From germline, CDR1 is SGHDT and CDR2 YYEEEE. This CDR3 is 13 amino acids long. The J segment lost 8 bases and the V segment lost 4 bases, leaving 6 bases of the junction unmatched. The CDR3 sequence is CASSTDRVDEQFF. Here the CDR3 DNA reads TGTGCCAGCAGCACCGACAGGGTCGATGAGCAGTTCTTC.

J is TRBJ2-6 and V is TRBV7-8; TRBD2 is a possible D gene (6 bases). V lost 0 bases, J lost 0 bases, and 9 bases lay in between. The CDR3 runs 17 residues. Germline V gene data show CDR1 as SGHVS and CDR2 as FQNEAQ. CDR3 loop: CASSLARRASGANVLTF. The CDR3 DNA is TGTGCCAGCAGCTTAGCGCGGAGGGCCTCTGGGGCCAACGTCCTGACTTTC.

V usage is TRBV2 and J usage is TRBJ2-3; the match to TRBD2 covers 11 bases. The germline gives CDR1 SNHLY, CDR2 FYNNEI. The junction had 6 bases not matched to a gene; V was cut back by 4 bases and J by 9 bases. The CDR3 totals 14 residues. This CDR3 reads CASSVLAGVDTQYF. The CDR3 nucleotides are TGTGCCAGCAGTGTACTAGCGGGAGTAGACACGCAGTATTTT.

The chain employs TRBV18 and TRBJ2-7, with 7 bases matching TRBD2. The trim removed 4 bases at V and 2 bases at J, leaving 8 bases unmatched. The germline gives CDR1 KGHSH, CDR2 LQKENI. The CDR3 runs to 15 residues. The CDR3: CASSLAGTNPYEQYF. In nucleotides, the CDR3 is TGTGCCAGCTCACTTGCCGGGACTAACCCCTACGAGCAGTACTTC. The variable domain in full, with the rest retrieved from reference TRBV18 and TRBJ2-7, is NAGVMQNPRHLVRRRGQEARLRCSPMKGHSHVYWYRQLPEEGLKFMVYLQKENIIDESGMPKERFSAEFPKEGPSILRIQQVVRGDSAAYFCASSLAGTNPYEQYFGPGTRLTVT.

The chain joins TRBV6-6 to TRBJ1-4, with TRBD1 matching over 8 bases. The CDR3 extends over 14 amino acids. The V segment lost 6 bases and the J segment 7 bases; nucleotides outside the gene matches: 7. Germline assignment: CDR1 MNHNY and CDR2 SVGAGI (reference sequence). CDR3 coding DNA: TGTGCCAGCAGCCTTAACAGGGGGTCTGAAAAACTGTTTTTT. Protein product: CASSLNRGSEKLFF.

The CDR3 bases are TGTGCCAGCGTCCCGGGACTTACGCTCAATGAGCAGTTCTTC. It yields the protein CASVPGLTLNEQFF. V usage is TRBV21-1 and J usage is TRBJ2-1; the table's D call, TRBD2, was not checked against the DNA. TRBV21-1 is an annotated pseudogene. The CDR3 sequence is 14 residues long.

V and J are TRBV19 and TRBJ2-3, with D possibly TRBD1 on 5 matching bases. Trimming pared 3 bases from V and 4 bases from J, leaving 11 bases between. The CDR3 spans 14 residues. Germline CDR1 and CDR2: LNHDA and SQIVND (reference sequence). CDR3 nucleotides: TGTGCCAGTAGTATTACAGGTGGTCCAGATACGCAGTATTTT. It translates to CASSITGGPDTQYF.

J is TRBJ1-1 and V is TRBV30; TRBD1 is a possible D gene (6 bases). Deletions cut 3 bases from V and 4 bases from J, with 12 bases between. CDR3 size: 13 residues. Germline CDR1 and CDR2: GTSNPN and SVGIG (reference sequence). CDR3 sequence (DNA): TGTGCCTGGAGCCCCTGGGGGCGCACTGAAGCTTTCTTT. Encoded protein: CAWSPWGRTEAFF. The full variable domain, rest sourced from reference TRBV30 and TRBJ1-1, is SQTIHQWPATLVQPVGSPLSLECTVEGTSNPNLYWYRQAAGRGLQLLFYSVGIGQISSEVPQNLSASRPQDRQFILSSKKLLLSDSGFYLCAWSPWGRTEAFFGQGTRLTVV.

This clone was seen more than once but under ten times. The CDR3 reads CSVVVTEAFF. The CDR3 region has the DNA TGCAGCGTTGTAGTCACTGAAGCTTTCTTT. J is TRBJ1-1 and V is TRBV29-1, with D unclear. V lost 4 bases to trimming and J lost 4 bases, with 4 bases between them. The germline V gene has CDR1 SQVTM and CDR2 ANQGSEA. This CDR3 region has 10 residues.

In this sample, this clone turned up once. The rearrangement uses TRBV4-2 and TRBJ2-7, with 15 bases that match TRBD2. V gave up 0 bases and J gave up 7 bases; unmatched junction bases: 7. This CDR3 region has 17 residues. Germline loops: CDR1 LGHNA, CDR2 YNFKEQ. The CDR3 sequence is CASSQDGTSGRSGEQYF. The CDR3 DNA follows: TGTGCCAGCAGCCAAGATGGGACTAGCGGGAGGTCGGGAGAGCAGTACTTC.

The chain uses TRBV27 and TRBJ1-6; D gene unclear. This CDR3 is 13 amino acids long. Germline V CDR1 and CDR2: MNHEY, SMNVEV (reference sequence). Trimming shortened V by 7 bases and J by 6 bases, and 10 bases separated the two germline ends. The CDR3 nucleotides read TGTGCCAGCAAGACGGGGAGTAATTCACCCCTCCACTTT. The encoded protein is CASKTGSNSPLHF.

The chain links TRBV10-3 to TRBJ2-1; 12 bases map to TRBD1. The CDR3 totals 15 residues. Germline CDR1 ENHRY, CDR2 SYGVKD. V shed 4 bases and J 7 bases; nucleotides not matched to a gene: 5. CDR3 in amino acids: CAISGGTGGTNEQFF. Here the CDR3 DNA reads TGTGCCATCAGTGGGGGGACAGGGGGCACGAATGAGCAGTTCTTC.

The V gene is TRBV7-9, the J gene TRBJ1-2; D is ambiguous. Germline V gene data show CDR1 as SEHNR and CDR2 as FQNEAQ (reference sequence). This CDR3 comprises 16 residues. Trimming cost V 3 bases and J 3 bases, with 17 bases left between them. CDR3 sequence: CASSFDWAASDYGYTF. In DNA, the CDR3 is TGTGCCAGCAGCTTCGATTGGGCAGCCTCAGACTATGGCTACACCTTC.

The V and J genes are TRBV19 and TRBJ2-1, with 9 nucleotides matching TRBD2. V lost 4 bases and J lost 6; bases outside the gene matches: 10. From germline, CDR1 is LNHDA and CDR2 SQIVND (reference sequence). CDR3 length: 16 amino acids. The CDR3 DNA sequence: TGTGCCAGTAGTAACGCCCCGGGACTAGCCTCCAATGAGCAGTTCTTC. It codes for CASSNAPGLASNEQFF.

A single count supports this clone. CDR3 in amino acids: CASSSGGTGPIVHQPQHF. In DNA, the CDR3 is TGTGCCAGCAGCTCTGGTGGGACAGGGCCTATCGTGCATCAGCCCCAGCATTTT. The genes are TRBV5-6 and TRBJ1-5; 9 positions match TRBD1. Germline V gene data show CDR1 as SGHDT and CDR2 as YYEEEE. The CDR3 sequence is 18 residues long. The V gene end was trimmed by 3 bases and the J gene end by 5 bases; junction bases not matched to a gene: 15. Full variable domain (rest looked up from reference TRBV5-6 and TRBJ1-5): DAGVTQSPTHLIKTRGQQVTLRCSPKSGHDTVSWYQQALGQGPQFIFQYYEEEERQRGNFPDRFSGHQFPNYSSELNVNALLLGDSALYLCASSSGGTGPIVHQPQHFGDGTRLSIL.

The chain joins TRBV5-4 to TRBJ2-7, with TRBD1 as a possible D gene (5 bases). CDR1 SGHNT and CDR2 YYREEE come from the germline V gene (reference sequence). The CDR3 spans 15 residues. The V end lost 4 bases, the J end lost 5 bases, and 19 bases lay between the germline ends. CDR3 in amino acids: CASSHMIGQNDEQYF. The CDR3 region has the DNA TGTGCCAGCAGCCATATGATTGGACAAAACGACGAGCAGTACTTC. The complete variable domain, with remaining parts taken from reference TRBV5-4 and TRBJ2-7, reads ETGVTQSPTHLIKTRGQQVTLRCSSQSGHNTVSWYQQALGQGPQFIFQYYREEENGRGNFPPRFSGLQFPNYSSELNVNALELDDSALYLCASSHMIGQNDEQYFGPGTRLTVT.

The chain is built from TRBV4-1 and TRBJ2-1; possibly TRBD2 for D (6 bases). V gave up 1 base and J gave up 1 base, with 11 bases separating them. This CDR3 contains 16 residues. Germline lookup yields CDR1 MGHRA and CDR2 YSYEKL. DNA of the CDR3: TGCGCCAGCAGCCAAGCACGCGGGGTGTCCTACAATGAGCAGTTCTTC. Translation gives CASSQARGVSYNEQFF.

CDR3 residues: CATSRGDGQGHEQYF. DNA of the CDR3: TGTGCCACCAGCAGAGGTGATGGACAGGGTCACGAGCAGTACTTC. V gene TRBV15 combines with J gene TRBJ2-7; 8 positions match TRBD1. The CDR3 has 15 residues. Germline V gene lookup returns CDR1 LNHNV and CDR2 YYDKDF (reference sequence). The V gene end was trimmed by 1 base and the J gene end by 5 bases; junction bases not matched to a gene: 7.

This clone has just a few counts. The chain combines TRBV5-1 with TRBJ2-5, with TRBD2 matching over 7 bases. Germline assignment: CDR1 SGHRS and CDR2 YFSETQ. The CDR3 totals 15 residues. V gave up 0 bases and J gave up 5 bases; unmatched junction bases: 7. CDR3 region: CASSLAASGHETQYF. The CDR3, as DNA: TGCGCCAGCAGCTTGGCGGCTAGCGGACATGAGACCCAGTACTTC.

The chain uses TRBV15 and TRBJ2-6; D remains ambiguous. V was clipped by 1 base and J by 3 bases, with 7 bases between them. This CDR3 is built from 15 residues. The germline V gene encodes CDR1 LNHNV and CDR2 YYDKDF (reference sequence). Here the CDR3 DNA reads TGTGCCACCAGCAGAGGGGCAGATGGGGCCAACGTCCTGACTTTC. Residues: CATSRGADGANVLTF.

The V gene is TRBV18, the J gene TRBJ1-4; 7 bases map to TRBD1. The CDR3 covers 15 residues. V shed 3 bases, J shed 1 base, and the junction held 2 bases outside the gene matches. Germline CDR1 is KGHSH and CDR2 is LQKENI. CDR3 amino acids: CASSPNRGTNEKLFF. The CDR3 coding sequence is TGTGCCAGCTCACCCAACAGGGGAACTAATGAAAAACTGTTTTTT.

V is TRBV4-2 and J is TRBJ1-6; D not resolved. The CDR3 runs to 13 residues. Germline V gives CDR1 LGHNA, CDR2 YNFKEQ. Trimming cost V 8 bases and J 8 bases, with 13 bases left between them. The CDR3 nucleotides read TGTGCCAGCCATTACGGGGTGGATTCACCCCTCCACTTT. This sequence encodes CASHYGVDSPLHF.

The V call is TRBV7-3, the J call TRBJ2-2, with 11 bases lining up with TRBD1. The germline V gene encodes CDR1 SGHTA and CDR2 FQGTGA. This CDR3 is 17 amino acids long. V trimming: 1 base; J trimming: 4 bases; junction bases outside the gene matches: 5. The CDR3 sequence is CASSLIGQGASTGELFF. The CDR3 coding sequence is TGTGCCAGCAGCTTAATTGGACAGGGGGCCAGCACCGGGGAGCTGTTTTTT.

The CDR3 protein is CASSETGLLRLGYTF. The CDR3 DNA reads as TGTGCCAGCAGCGAGACAGGGCTCCTTAGGTTAGGCTACACCTTC. The chain links TRBV7-2 to TRBJ1-2; TRBD1 agrees at 7 bases. Germline V lookup: CDR1 SGHTA, CDR2 FQGNSA. The CDR3 is made up of 15 amino acids. Losses at the gene ends were 5 bases for V and 8 bases for J; bases not matched to a gene: 14.

The chain carries TRBV7-8 and TRBJ2-3; TRBD1 aligns across 7 bases. The ends lost 8 bases at V and 8 bases at J; junction bases unmatched: 10. Germline V CDR1 and CDR2: SGHVS, FQNEAQ. The CDR3 runs 13 residues. As DNA, the CDR3 is TGTGCCAGCGCCGGGACAGAAAAAATTACGCAGTATTTT. Amino acid sequence: CASAGTEKITQYF.